Each of the 4 T cell receptor beta chains below was sequenced from the same sample in a study of T cells in Graves' hyperthyroidism and ophthalmopathy. RNA transcripts gave rise to amplified TCR beta CDR3 regions. First-round RT-PCR with HTBI primers amplified the TCR CDR3 region. TCRdb used MiXCR to reprocess the multiplex PCR reads, holding one entry per CDR3 protein. Of around 380,000 distinct CDR3 sequences listed, around an eighth are singletons. The sample consisted of blood. The receptors derive from a man younger than 45 with Graves' hyperthyroidism that later progressed to Graves' ophthalmopathy.

This chain links TRBV7-2 with TRBJ2-3; TRBD1 aligns across 8 bases. This CDR3 is 16 amino acids long. The germline V gene has CDR1 SGHTA and CDR2 FQGNSA. V dropped 3 bases and J dropped 2; count of bases not matched to a gene: 7. The CDR3 DNA reads as TGTGCCAGCAGCTTGGCCAGGGGGCCCATCACAGATACGCAGTATTTT. This translates into CASSLARGPITDTQYF.

Worth noting for this clonotype: Just one base apart from a much larger clone, this may be a read error. This CDR3 fails to terminate in the conserved phenylalanine or tryptophan, so it likely reflects a read error. This chain connects TRBV11-3 to TRBJ2-3, with 7 nucleotides matching TRBD2. The V gene's germline CDR1 is SGHNT and CDR2 YENEEA. V lost 5 bases to trimming and J lost 2 bases; unmatched junction nucleotides: 4. This CDR3 is 14 amino acids long. CDR3 sequence reads: CASSQRGPTDTQYL. The CDR3 region has the DNA TGTGCCAGCAGCCAGCGGGGACCCACAGATACGCAGTATCTT.

This chain joins TRBV9 and TRBJ2-3; the D is unclear. Germline V gene lookup returns CDR1 SGDLS and CDR2 YYNGEE. The CDR3 is made up of 15 amino acids. The ends were cut back, 1 base at V and 0 bases at J, with 9 bases in the middle. This chain's CDR3 is CASSVLGSSTDTQYF. CDR3 coding DNA: TGTGCCAGCAGCGTACTAGGATCTAGCACAGATACGCAGTATTTT.

This clonotype showed up many times. The gene calls are TRBV24-1 and TRBJ2-7, with 8 bases fitting TRBD1. The V gene end was trimmed by 9 bases and the J gene end by 6 bases; junction bases not matched to a gene: 3. CDR1 is KGHDR, CDR2 SFDVKD, per germline. The CDR3 is 11 residues long. The CDR3 DNA reads TGTGCCACCGCAGACAGGGGCGAGCAGTACTTC. This translates into CATADRGEQYF.